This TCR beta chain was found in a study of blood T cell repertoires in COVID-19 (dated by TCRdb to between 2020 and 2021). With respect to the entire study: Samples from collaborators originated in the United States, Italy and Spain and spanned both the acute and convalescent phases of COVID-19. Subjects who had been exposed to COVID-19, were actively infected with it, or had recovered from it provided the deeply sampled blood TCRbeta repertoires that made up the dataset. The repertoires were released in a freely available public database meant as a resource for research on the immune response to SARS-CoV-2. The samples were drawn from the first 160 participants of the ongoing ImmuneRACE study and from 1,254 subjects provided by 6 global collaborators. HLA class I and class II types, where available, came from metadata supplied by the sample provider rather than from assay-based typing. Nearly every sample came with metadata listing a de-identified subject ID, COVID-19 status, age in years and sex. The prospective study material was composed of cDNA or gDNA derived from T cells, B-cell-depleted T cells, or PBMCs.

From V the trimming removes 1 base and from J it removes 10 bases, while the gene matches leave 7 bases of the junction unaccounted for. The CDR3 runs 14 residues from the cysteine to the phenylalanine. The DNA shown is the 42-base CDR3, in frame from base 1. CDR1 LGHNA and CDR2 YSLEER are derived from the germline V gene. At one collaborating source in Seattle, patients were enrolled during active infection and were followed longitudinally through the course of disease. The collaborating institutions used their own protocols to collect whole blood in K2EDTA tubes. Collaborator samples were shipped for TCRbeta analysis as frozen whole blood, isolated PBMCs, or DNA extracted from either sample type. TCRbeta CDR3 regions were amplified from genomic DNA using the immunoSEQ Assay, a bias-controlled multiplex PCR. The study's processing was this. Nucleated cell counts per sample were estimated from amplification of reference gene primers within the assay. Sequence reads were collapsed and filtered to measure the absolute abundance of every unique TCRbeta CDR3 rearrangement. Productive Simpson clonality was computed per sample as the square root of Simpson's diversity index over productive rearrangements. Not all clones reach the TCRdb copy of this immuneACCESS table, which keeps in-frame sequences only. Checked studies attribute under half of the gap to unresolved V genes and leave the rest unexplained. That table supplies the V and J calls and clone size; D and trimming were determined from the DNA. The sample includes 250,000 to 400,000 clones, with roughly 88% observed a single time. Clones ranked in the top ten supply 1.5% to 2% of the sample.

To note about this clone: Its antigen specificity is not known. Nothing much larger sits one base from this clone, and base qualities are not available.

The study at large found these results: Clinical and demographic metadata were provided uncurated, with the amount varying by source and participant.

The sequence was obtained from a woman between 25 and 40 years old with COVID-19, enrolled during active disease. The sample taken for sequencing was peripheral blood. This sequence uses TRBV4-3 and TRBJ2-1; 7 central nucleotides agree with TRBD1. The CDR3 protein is CASSQGGGRTEQFF. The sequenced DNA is TGCGCCAGCAGCCAAGGAGGGGGCAGGACGGAGCAGTTCTTC.